This T cell receptor (beta chain) was found in a study of T cells in localized non-small cell lung cancer. The CDR3 spans 16 residues. Germline CDR1 reads MDHEN; CDR2 reads SYDVKM. Trimming cost V 0 bases and J 2 bases, with 14 bases left between them. Repertoires were generated with immunoSEQ multiplex PCR, while TCRdb's copy carries only in-frame clones and drops some. This sample has 55,000 to 65,000 clones, with around 90% found just once. The source was peripheral blood, collected before any cancer treatment. This receptor was obtained from a man aged 40 to 75 with stage I squamous cell lung carcinoma. The chain has TRBV28 and TRBJ2-7; tentative D call: TRBD2 (5 bases). Here the CDR3 reads CASSLWDWASTYEQYF. Here the CDR3 DNA reads TGTGCCAGCAGTTTATGGGACTGGGCTTCGACCTACGAGCAGTACTTC.